This is a list of T cell receptor beta chains from one sample in a study of graft-versus-host responses after intestinal transplantation. No antigens are known for them. Clones were sequenced by immunoSEQ multiplex PCR, and TCRdb holds only the in-frame ones, with some missing. The table has some 86,000 clones, roughly 91% seen once. Sequencing was performed on unstimulated CD4+ T cells sorted from spleen or lymph node cells, taken before intestinal transplant. The origin of the receptors is a human donor who received an intestinal transplant. CDR3s include the opening cysteine and the closing phenylalanine or tryptophan. D genes are given only for firm matches. Part of the rows lack a size; the others show once, few, many or a class for expanded clones.

DNA,CDR3,V,D,size,J
TGTGCCAGCAGCGTAGCAGGAAGCTACGAGCAGTACTTC,CASSVAGSYEQYF,TRBV9,NA,NA,TRBJ2-7
TGTGCCAGCGCGATCAGGGAAGACAGAGCTTTCTTT,CASAIREDRAFF,TRBV7-9,NA,NA,TRBJ1-1
TGTGCCAGCAGTCCACCCGGACTAGCGGGGGGGTCGACTGAGCAGTTCTTC,CASSPPGLAGGSTEQFF,TRBV27,TRBD2,NA,TRBJ2-1
TGCGCCAGCAGCTTGGATAGCCCCCCGCTCGTGGGTGAAGCTTTCTTT,CASSLDSPPLVGEAFF,TRBV5-1,NA,NA,TRBJ1-1
TGTGCCAGCAGCGCGATAGGAAGCGGGGACAGGGAATCCAAAAACATTCAGTACTTC,CASSAIGSGDRESKNIQYF,TRBV9,TRBD1,NA,TRBJ2-4
TGCGCCAGCAGCTTGGGGCCAGGGGCCTATGGCTACACCTTC,CASSLGPGAYGYTF,TRBV5-1,NA,NA,TRBJ1-2
TGTGCCAGCTCACCACTCGCAGGGGGCTCGTCTGGGGCCAACGTCCTGACTTTC,CASSPLAGGSSGANVLTF,TRBV18,TRBD1,NA,TRBJ2-6
TGTGCCAGTAGTATAGTCTCAGTAAGCAATCAGCCCCAGCATTTT,CASSIVSVSNQPQHF,TRBV19,NA,NA,TRBJ1-5
TGTGCCAGCAGTGAAGCCCGACTAGCGGCGAACACCGGGGAGCTGTTTTTT,CASSEARLAANTGELFF,TRBV25-1,TRBD2,few,TRBJ2-2
TGTGCCAGCAGCTTCGACAGGGGGGTCTACGAGCAGTACTTC,CASSFDRGVYEQYF,TRBV7-2,TRBD1,once,TRBJ2-7
TGTGCCAGCAGCTCCGAAGCAGGGGGGTCCTATGGAAACATTCAGTACTTC,CASSSEAGGSYGNIQYF,TRBV7-2,NA,few,TRBJ2-4
TGTGCCAGCAGCTTAAGTGCGGGGGTCACAGATACGCAGTATTTT,CASSLSAGVTDTQYF,TRBV7-8,TRBD2,NA,TRBJ2-3
TGTGCCAGCAGCTTGTCACGGACAGGGGGGGATACGCAGTATTTT,CASSLSRTGGDTQYF,TRBV5-4,TRBD1,NA,TRBJ2-3
TGTGCCAGCAGCGCGACAGTGACCCTGAACACTGAAGCTTTCTTT,CASSATVTLNTEAFF,TRBV9,NA,NA,TRBJ1-1
TGCGCCAGCAGAGCCGACACGGGAGCCGGGGAGCTGTTTTTT,CASRADTGAGELFF,TRBV5-1,NA,NA,TRBJ2-2
TGCGCCAGCAGCCAAGCGACAGGGGGCGGGGGAGAGACCCAGTACTTC,CASSQATGGGGETQYF,TRBV4-1,TRBD1,NA,TRBJ2-5
TGCGCCAGCAGCTTCACTAGCGGGGGGGCCTCGAGTGGAGAGACCCAGTACTTC,CASSFTSGGASSGETQYF,TRBV5-1,TRBD2,NA,TRBJ2-5
TGTGCCACCCAAGGGGACTATGGCTACACCTTC,CATQGDYGYTF,TRBV19,NA,NA,TRBJ1-2
TGTGCCAGCAGCTTAGGGACAGGGGCGAACACTGAAGCTTTCTTT,CASSLGTGANTEAFF,TRBV7-9,TRBD1,NA,TRBJ1-1
TGTGCCAGCAGCTTAGCGCAGGGGGCAGGTACGCAGTATTTT,CASSLAQGAGTQYF,TRBV11-1,TRBD1,NA,TRBJ2-3
TGTGCCAGTAGTGTTACACAGGGAGGGTATGGCTACACCTTC,CASSVTQGGYGYTF,TRBV19,NA,NA,TRBJ1-2
TGTGCCTGGAGTCTCGAGACAGGCCCCTATGGCTACACCTTC,CAWSLETGPYGYTF,TRBV30,NA,NA,TRBJ1-2
TGTGCCAGCAGCTTGCTCCTAGCGGGGGGATACAATGAGCAGTTCTTC,CASSLLLAGGYNEQFF,TRBV5-6,TRBD2,NA,TRBJ2-1
TGTGCCAGCAGCCCCGTAGGGCAGGGGGCATACGGCAATGAGCAGTTCTTC,CASSPVGQGAYGNEQFF,TRBV9,TRBD1,NA,TRBJ2-1
TGTGCCAGTAGTATAGGCAGGGGTTCCTTTCTCACTGAAGCTTTCTTT,CASSIGRGSFLTEAFF,TRBV19,NA,NA,TRBJ1-1
TGTGCCAGTAGAACGACTTACGGGACATTACTCTATGGCTACACCTTC,CASRTTYGTLLYGYTF,TRBV19,NA,NA,TRBJ1-2
TGTGCCAGCAGTTACGGGCGGGGGGCCAAATCGACTGAAGCTTTCTTT,CASSYGRGAKSTEAFF,TRBV6-5,NA,NA,TRBJ1-1
TGCGCCAGCAGCTTGGGCCGGCAGGGCAATGAAGCTTTCTTT,CASSLGRQGNEAFF,TRBV5-1,NA,NA,TRBJ1-1
TGCGCCAGCAGCCCCACAGGGAGCTCTGGGGCCAACGTCCTGACTTTC,CASSPTGSSGANVLTF,TRBV5-1,NA,NA,TRBJ2-6
TGTGCCAGCAGCTTAGCCGACAGGGCGGTTCAGCCCCAGCATTTT,CASSLADRAVQPQHF,TRBV7-8,TRBD1,NA,TRBJ1-5
TGTGCCAGCAGCCTCCGAACCAGAACTGAAGCTTTCTTT,CASSLRTRTEAFF,TRBV7-2,NA,NA,TRBJ1-1
TGTGCCAGCAAAGAGGACAGGGATACCTCCTACGAGCAGTACTTC,CASKEDRDTSYEQYF,TRBV2,TRBD1,NA,TRBJ2-7
TGCGCCAGCAGCTTTATAGAGGCCCAAGAGACCCAGTACTTC,CASSFIEAQETQYF,TRBV5-1,NA,NA,TRBJ2-5
TGTGCCAGCAGCTTAGATCCGGGGTCCTACGAGCAGTACTTC,CASSLDPGSYEQYF,TRBV7-2,NA,NA,TRBJ2-7
TGCGCCAGCAGCTTGGAATGGACAGGGGATATGTATACGCAGTATTTT,CASSLEWTGDMYTQYF,TRBV5-1,TRBD1,NA,TRBJ2-3
TGTGCCAGTAACGAAGACAGGGGTGGGGCAGATACGCAGTATTTT,CASNEDRGGADTQYF,TRBV19,TRBD1,once,TRBJ2-3
TGCGCCAGCAGGGGACAGGGCGGAATAGACTACACCTTC,CASRGQGGIDYTF,TRBV23-1,TRBD1,NA,TRBJ1-2
TGCGCCAGCAGCCAAGTGCGGACACAGAACACTGAAGCTTTCTTT,CASSQVRTQNTEAFF,TRBV4-1,NA,few,TRBJ1-1
TGCGCCAGCAGCCAAGGACTGACAGCATACAATGAGCAGTTCTTC,CASSQGLTAYNEQFF,TRBV4-3,NA,NA,TRBJ2-1
TGTGCCAGCAGCTTAGAAGGTGCCCGGGACAGCTCCTACGAGCAGTACTTC,CASSLEGARDSSYEQYF,TRBV7-8,TRBD1,NA,TRBJ2-7
TGTGCCTGGAAGGAGGGACTCGAAGCTTTCTTT,CAWKEGLEAFF,TRBV30,NA,NA,TRBJ1-1
TGTGCCAGCAGCTTGGGGCGGGGGGCACTTAGCTCCTACGAGCAGTACTTC,CASSLGRGALSSYEQYF,TRBV7-2,TRBD2,NA,TRBJ2-7
TGTGCCAGCAGTACAGGGGGCGAAGTCGGGGAGCTGTTTTTT,CASSTGGEVGELFF,TRBV6-6,TRBD1,NA,TRBJ2-2
TGTGCCAGCAGCCCTTCTAGCGTTTACACCGGGGAGCTGTTTTTT,CASSPSSVYTGELFF,TRBV27,NA,NA,TRBJ2-2
TGTGCCAGCAGCGCAGAGGCTAGCACAGATACGCAGTATTTT,CASSAEASTDTQYF,TRBV2,NA,NA,TRBJ2-3
TGTGCCAGCAGCTTGAGCGGTAGCGTGGTAGATACGCAGTATTTT,CASSLSGSVVDTQYF,TRBV11-2,NA,NA,TRBJ2-3
TGTGCCATCAGGGCAGGTTCCACAGATACGCAGTATTTT,CAIRAGSTDTQYF,TRBV10-3,NA,NA,TRBJ2-3
TGTGCCAGCAGTGGGAGTGTGGGGGGAGAGACCCAGTACTTC,CASSGSVGGETQYF,TRBV2,NA,NA,TRBJ2-5
TGTGCCAGCAGGCCGACCAACATACAGATATCCTACGAGCAGTACTTC,CASRPTNIQISYEQYF,TRBV21-1,NA,once,TRBJ2-7
TGTGCCTGGAGTGTCCCTGATTGGCTAGCGGGGGGGCTAACAGATACGCAGTATTTT,CAWSVPDWLAGGLTDTQYF,TRBV30,TRBD2,NA,TRBJ2-3